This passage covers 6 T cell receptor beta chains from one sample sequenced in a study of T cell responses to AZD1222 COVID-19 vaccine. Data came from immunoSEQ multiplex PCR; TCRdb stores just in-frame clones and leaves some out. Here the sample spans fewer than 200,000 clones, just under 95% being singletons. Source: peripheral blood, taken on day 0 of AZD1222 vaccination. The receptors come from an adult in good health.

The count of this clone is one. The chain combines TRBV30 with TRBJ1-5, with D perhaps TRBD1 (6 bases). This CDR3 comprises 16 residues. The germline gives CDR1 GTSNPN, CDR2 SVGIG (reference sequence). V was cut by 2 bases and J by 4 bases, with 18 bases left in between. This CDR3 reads CAWSQEGGFRNQPQHF. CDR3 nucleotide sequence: TGTGCCTGGAGTCAAGAAGGGGGTTTTAGAAATCAGCCCCAGCATTTT.

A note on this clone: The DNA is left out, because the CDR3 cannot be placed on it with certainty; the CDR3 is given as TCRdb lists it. CDR3 loop: CASSFGPGGNEKLFF. The gene calls are TRBV5-1 and TRBJ1-4. The germline gives CDR1 SGHRS, CDR2 YFSETQ. Inclusive of both ends, the CDR3 amounts to 15 amino acids.

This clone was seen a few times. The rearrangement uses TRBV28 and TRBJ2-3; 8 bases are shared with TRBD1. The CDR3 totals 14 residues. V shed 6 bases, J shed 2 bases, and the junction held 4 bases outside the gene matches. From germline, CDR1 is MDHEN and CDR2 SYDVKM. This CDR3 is CASRYRGVTDTQYF. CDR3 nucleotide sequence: TGTGCCAGCAGGTACAGGGGGGTCACAGATACGCAGTATTTT. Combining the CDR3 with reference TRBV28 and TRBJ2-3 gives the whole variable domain DVKVTQSSRYLVKRTGEKVFLECVQDMDHENMFWYRQDPGLGLRLIYFSYDVKMKEKGDIPEGYSVSREKKERFSLILESASTNQTSMYLCASRYRGVTDTQYFGPGTRLTVL.

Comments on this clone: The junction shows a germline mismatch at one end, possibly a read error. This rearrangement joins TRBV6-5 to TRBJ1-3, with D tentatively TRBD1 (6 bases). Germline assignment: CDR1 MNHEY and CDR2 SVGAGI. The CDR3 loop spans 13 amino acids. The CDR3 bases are TGTGCCAGCAGTTACTCGAGGGGGTCTCCGCGATTTTTT. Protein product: CASSYSRGSPRFF.

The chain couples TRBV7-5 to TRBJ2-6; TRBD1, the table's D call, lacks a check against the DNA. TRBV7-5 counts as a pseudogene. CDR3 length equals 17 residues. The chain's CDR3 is CARSLQDTGQGGNVLTF. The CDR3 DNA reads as TGTGCCAGAAGCTTACAGGATACCGGACAGGGAGGCAACGTCCTGACTTTC.

CDR3 sequence: CASSSGGSYEQYF. The DNA for the CDR3 is TGTGCCAGCAGTTCAGGGGGCTCCTACGAGCAGTACTTC. V usage is TRBV12-3 or TRBV12-4 and J usage is TRBJ2-7, with TRBD1 matching 7 bases. The V and J ends lost 4 bases and 0 bases, in that order; junction bases with no gene match: 0. This CDR3 has 13 residues.